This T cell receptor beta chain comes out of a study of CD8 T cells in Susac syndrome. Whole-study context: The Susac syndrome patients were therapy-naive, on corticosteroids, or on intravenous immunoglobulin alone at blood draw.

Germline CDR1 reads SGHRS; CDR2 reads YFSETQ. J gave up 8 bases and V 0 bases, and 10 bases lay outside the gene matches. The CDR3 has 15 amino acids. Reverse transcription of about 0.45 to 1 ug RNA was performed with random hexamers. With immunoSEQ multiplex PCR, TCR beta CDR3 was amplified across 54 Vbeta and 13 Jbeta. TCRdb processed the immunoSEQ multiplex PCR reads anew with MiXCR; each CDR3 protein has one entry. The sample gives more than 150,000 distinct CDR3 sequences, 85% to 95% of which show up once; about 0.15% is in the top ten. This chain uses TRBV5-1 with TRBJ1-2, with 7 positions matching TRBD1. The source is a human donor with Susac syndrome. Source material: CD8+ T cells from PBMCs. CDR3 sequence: CASSLDATGTEGYTF. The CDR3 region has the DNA TGCGCCAGCAGCTTGGATGCAACAGGGACAGAAGGCTACACCTTC.